The T cell receptor (beta chain) under discussion was sequenced for a study of metastatic and nonmetastatic thyroid tumors. The CDR3 is 15 residues long. V lost 7 bases, J lost 2 bases, and 5 bases stayed unmatched. CDR1 is KGHDR and CDR2 is SFDVKD in the germline V gene. In its sample, this clone was seen many times. The antigen remains unidentified. Every patient underwent thyroid surgery untreated. The study's findings and limits: Versus benign nodules, malignant thyroid tumors reportedly had significantly higher TCR beta diversity, in blood and tumor.

Per the original data handling: Using the CDR3 differences seen across clinicopathological groups, the authors built a distant-metastasis classifier for papillary thyroid cancer, which was meant to discriminate distant-metastatic patients. TCRdb re-called the PCR reads with MiXCR. These V and J calls originate from TCRdb's pipeline instead of the authors' own analysis. The sample carries 30,000 to 40,000 clones, around 17% recorded once. The receptor comes from a male donor with papillary thyroid cancer or a benign thyroid nodule (not recorded which). Some clones in this sample may be carry-over from other donors' samples. Sequencing input: blood. The rearrangement uses TRBV24-1 and TRBJ2-1, with 9 bases matching TRBD1. CDR3 amino acids: CATRPGTGTYNEQFF. CDR3 DNA sequence: TGTGCCACCAGACCCGGGACAGGGACCTACAATGAGCAGTTCTTC.